A selection of T cell receptor beta chains follows, all from one sample in a study of T-cell reconstitution after alpha-beta-depleted transplantation in children. TCRdb processed the PCR reads anew with MiXCR; each CDR3 protein has one entry. The sample has more than 200,000 distinct CDR3 sequences, approximately 9.7% seen once. Here the sequenced sample was PBMCs from the stem cell graft donor, taken from the stem cell graft. The receptors originated from a human donor who donated a stem cell graft to a child with SCID. The CDR3 runs from the conserved cysteine through the conserved F or W. D genes are given only for firm matches. Only some rows state a clone size, as once, few, many or a class for expanded clones.

abundance: many; v_gene: TRBV5-6; j_gene: TRBJ2-1; d_gene: -; CDR3aa: CASSSRGWAEQFF; CDR3nt: TGTGCCAGCAGCTCAAGGGGCTGGGCTGAGCAGTTCTTC
abundance: many; v_gene: TRBV5-1; j_gene: TRBJ2-5; d_gene: TRBD2; CDR3aa: CASSSGTSVGETQYF; CDR3nt: TGCGCCAGCAGCTCTGGGACTAGCGTGGGCGAGACCCAGTACTTC
abundance: once; v_gene: TRBV5-6; j_gene: TRBJ2-2; d_gene: TRBD1; CDR3aa: CASTSYRGYGGELFF; CDR3nt: TGTGCCAGCACCTCTTACAGGGGGTATGGCGGGGAGCTGTTTTTT
abundance: many; v_gene: TRBV5-5; j_gene: TRBJ2-1; d_gene: -; CDR3aa: CASSLAPEYNEQFF; CDR3nt: TGTGCCAGCAGCTTGGCCCCAGAATACAATGAGCAGTTCTTC
abundance: few; v_gene: TRBV6-2/TRBV6-3; j_gene: TRBJ1-1; d_gene: -; CDR3aa: CASSYNRDRDKHRTEAFF; CDR3nt: TGTGCCAGCAGTTACAACAGGGACCGGGACAAACATCGCACTGAAGCTTTCTTT
abundance: many; v_gene: TRBV15; j_gene: TRBJ2-3; d_gene: TRBD1; CDR3aa: CATSFEGAFVTDTQYF; CDR3nt: TGTGCCACCTCTTTTGAGGGGGCGTTTGTCACAGATACGCAGTATTTT
abundance: many; v_gene: TRBV10-3; j_gene: TRBJ1-2; d_gene: -; CDR3aa: CAISGTDYGYTF; CDR3nt: TGTGCCATCAGTGGGACGGATTATGGCTACACCTTC
abundance: many; v_gene: TRBV12-3/TRBV12-4; j_gene: TRBJ2-3; d_gene: TRBD2; CDR3aa: CASSPIVRPSGGANTQYF; CDR3nt: TGTGCCAGCAGCCCAATTGTCCGGCCTAGCGGGGGGGCGAATACGCAGTATTTT
abundance: many; v_gene: TRBV20-1; j_gene: TRBJ2-1; d_gene: TRBD1; CDR3aa: CSGVPGQGPSSITDEQFF; CDR3nt: TGCAGTGGTGTACCGGGACAGGGACCATCCTCCATTACCGATGAGCAGTTCTTC
abundance: -; v_gene: TRBV20-1; j_gene: TRBJ1-2; d_gene: -; CDR3aa: CSARVSSYGYTF; CDR3nt: TGCAGTGCTAGAGTCTCTAGCTATGGCTACACCTTC
abundance: few; v_gene: TRBV6-1; j_gene: TRBJ2-7; d_gene: TRBD1; CDR3aa: CASTRTGAYEQYF; CDR3nt: TGTGCCAGCACCAGGACAGGGGCCTACGAGCAGTACTTC
abundance: many; v_gene: TRBV24-1; j_gene: TRBJ1-4; d_gene: TRBD1; CDR3aa: CATSERDGDRGLEKLFF; CDR3nt: TGTGCCACCAGTGAACGCGATGGGGACAGGGGCCTGGAAAAACTGTTTTTT
abundance: many; v_gene: TRBV4-2; j_gene: TRBJ1-2; d_gene: -; CDR3aa: CASSQEAGSGYKGYTF; CDR3nt: TGTGCCAGCAGCCAAGAAGCTGGGTCGGGTTATAAGGGCTACACCTTC
abundance: many; v_gene: TRBV5-1; j_gene: TRBJ1-6; d_gene: -; CDR3aa: CASSLVPERPLHF; CDR3nt: TGCGCCAGCAGCTTGGTCCCCGAACGACCCCTCCACTTT
abundance: -; v_gene: TRBV7-9; j_gene: TRBJ1-2; d_gene: -; CDR3aa: CASSLGPEGYTF; CDR3nt: TGTGCCAGCAGCTTGGGACCGGAAGGCTACACCTTC
abundance: many; v_gene: TRBV10-3; j_gene: TRBJ1-2; d_gene: -; CDR3aa: CAIFLSGEGYTF; CDR3nt: TGTGCCATCTTCCTCTCTGGGGAAGGCTACACCTTC
abundance: -; v_gene: TRBV29-1; j_gene: TRBJ1-1; d_gene: -; CDR3aa: CSVVEGTEAFF; CDR3nt: TGCAGCGTTGTCGAGGGCACTGAAGCTTTCTTT
abundance: many; v_gene: TRBV20-1; j_gene: TRBJ1-4; d_gene: -; CDR3aa: CRPGVEGATNEKLFF; CDR3nt: TGCAGACCCGGGGTGGAAGGAGCAACTAATGAAAAACTGTTTTTT
abundance: many; v_gene: TRBV5-1; j_gene: TRBJ2-1; d_gene: TRBD2; CDR3aa: CASSWLAGVYNEQFF; CDR3nt: TGCGCCAGCAGCTGGCTAGCGGGGGTGTACAATGAGCAGTTCTTC
abundance: many; v_gene: TRBV7-3; j_gene: TRBJ1-2; d_gene: -; CDR3aa: CASSPPTPIYGYTF; CDR3nt: TGTGCCAGCAGCCCCCCGACACCTATTTATGGCTACACCTTC
abundance: -; v_gene: TRBV19; j_gene: TRBJ2-3; d_gene: -; CDR3aa: CASQGKGRLTDTQYF; CDR3nt: TGTGCCAGTCAGGGCAAGGGCAGACTCACAGACACGCAGTATTTT
abundance: many; v_gene: TRBV12-3/TRBV12-4; j_gene: TRBJ1-3; d_gene: -; CDR3aa: CASSLSVNTIYF; CDR3nt: TGTGCCAGCAGTTTAAGTGTGAACACCATATATTTT
abundance: many; v_gene: TRBV5-1; j_gene: TRBJ2-3; d_gene: -; CDR3aa: CASSPPTTNQYF; CDR3nt: TGCGCCAGCAGCCCGCCGACGACAAACCAGTATTTT
abundance: many; v_gene: TRBV28; j_gene: TRBJ2-3; d_gene: -; CDR3aa: CASSSFYRGPDSTDTQYF; CDR3nt: TGTGCCAGCAGTTCTTTCTACCGGGGGCCCGATAGCACAGATACGCAGTATTTT
abundance: many; v_gene: TRBV5-1; j_gene: TRBJ2-2; d_gene: TRBD2; CDR3aa: CASSASLAGGPTGELFF; CDR3nt: TGCGCCAGCAGCGCCTCACTAGCGGGGGGGCCCACCGGGGAGCTGTTTTTT
abundance: many; v_gene: TRBV25-1; j_gene: TRBJ1-2; d_gene: -; CDR3aa: CASSGIQGYGYTF; CDR3nt: TGTGCCAGCAGTGGGATACAGGGCTATGGCTACACCTTC
abundance: many; v_gene: TRBV7-6; j_gene: TRBJ1-4; d_gene: -; CDR3aa: CASSLSRRQDNEKLFF; CDR3nt: TGTGCCAGCAGCTTATCCCGGAGGCAGGATAATGAAAAACTGTTTTTT
abundance: -; v_gene: TRBV7-2; j_gene: TRBJ2-2; d_gene: TRBD1; CDR3aa: CASSLRGQRPNTGELFF; CDR3nt: TGTGCCAGCAGCTTAAGGGGACAGAGGCCTAACACCGGGGAGCTGTTTTTT
abundance: many; v_gene: TRBV5-1; j_gene: TRBJ2-5; d_gene: -; CDR3aa: CASSFSDPGETQYF; CDR3nt: TGCGCCAGCAGCTTCTCGGACCCCGGGGAGACCCAGTACTTC
abundance: many; v_gene: TRBV20-1; j_gene: TRBJ1-2; d_gene: -; CDR3aa: CSARDFSRDYGYTF; CDR3nt: TGCAGTGCTAGAGATTTTTCCCGCGACTATGGCTACACCTTC
abundance: many; v_gene: TRBV5-1; j_gene: TRBJ2-7; d_gene: TRBD2; CDR3aa: CASSPGHPGGEQYF; CDR3nt: TGCGCCAGCAGCCCCGGACACCCGGGGGGCGAGCAGTACTTC
abundance: many; v_gene: TRBV20-1; j_gene: TRBJ2-1; d_gene: TRBD1; CDR3aa: CSAKGASNEQFF; CDR3nt: TGCAGTGCTAAGGGGGCGTCGAATGAGCAGTTCTTC
abundance: -; v_gene: TRBV5-1; j_gene: TRBJ1-2; d_gene: TRBD1; CDR3aa: CASSPGDRVAYTF; CDR3nt: TGCGCCAGCAGCCCTGGGGACAGGGTCGCCTACACCTTC
abundance: -; v_gene: TRBV14; j_gene: TRBJ1-6; d_gene: -; CDR3aa: CASSPAFPGSPLHF; CDR3nt: TGTGCCAGCAGCCCCGCCTTTCCCGGTTCACCCCTCCACTTT
abundance: many; v_gene: TRBV29-1; j_gene: TRBJ2-5; d_gene: TRBD1; CDR3aa: CSGQGDKETQYF; CDR3nt: TGCAGCGGACAGGGTGACAAAGAGACCCAGTACTTC
abundance: many; v_gene: TRBV4-2; j_gene: TRBJ2-7; d_gene: -; CDR3aa: CASSQESGALGEQYF; CDR3nt: TGTGCCAGCAGCCAAGAGTCAGGGGCGCTTGGCGAGCAGTACTTC
abundance: many; v_gene: TRBV10-3; j_gene: TRBJ1-1; d_gene: TRBD1; CDR3aa: CAIRGGQVNTEAFF; CDR3nt: TGTGCCATCAGAGGGGGCCAAGTTAACACTGAAGCTTTCTTT
abundance: many; v_gene: TRBV4-2; j_gene: TRBJ2-1; d_gene: TRBD2; CDR3aa: CASSQEGGLAGDNEQFF; CDR3nt: TGTGCCAGCAGCCAAGAAGGAGGACTAGCGGGGGACAATGAGCAGTTCTTC
abundance: many; v_gene: TRBV20-1; j_gene: TRBJ2-7; d_gene: -; CDR3aa: CSARRGTVLYEQYF; CDR3nt: TGCAGTGCTAGACGGGGGACAGTTCTCTACGAGCAGTACTTC
abundance: many; v_gene: TRBV7-2; j_gene: TRBJ1-6; d_gene: TRBD1; CDR3aa: CASSLDVGQGYSPLHF; CDR3nt: TGTGCCAGCAGCTTAGACGTGGGACAGGGATATTCACCCCTCCACTTT
abundance: many; v_gene: TRBV3-1; j_gene: TRBJ2-1; d_gene: TRBD2; CDR3aa: CASSQDQFGGGVYSSYNEQFF; CDR3nt: TGTGCCAGCAGCCAAGATCAATTCGGCGGGGGGGTTTATAGCTCCTACAATGAGCAGTTCTTC
abundance: many; v_gene: TRBV12-3/TRBV12-4; j_gene: TRBJ1-1; d_gene: TRBD1; CDR3aa: CASSFGTVNTEAFF; CDR3nt: TGTGCCAGCAGTTTCGGGACAGTGAACACTGAAGCTTTCTTT
abundance: many; v_gene: TRBV27; j_gene: TRBJ1-4; d_gene: TRBD1; CDR3aa: CASSSYQGAANEKLFF; CDR3nt: TGTGCCAGCAGTTCCTACCAGGGGGCAGCTAATGAAAAACTGTTTTTT
abundance: -; v_gene: TRBV20-1; j_gene: TRBJ2-7; d_gene: -; CDR3aa: CSALRTASSYEQYF; CDR3nt: TGCAGTGCTCTCCGGACAGCATCATCCTACGAGCAGTACTTC
abundance: many; v_gene: TRBV18; j_gene: TRBJ2-7; d_gene: TRBD1; CDR3aa: CASSPTQGSYEQYF; CDR3nt: TGTGCCAGCTCACCAACACAGGGGTCCTACGAGCAGTACTTC
abundance: many; v_gene: TRBV5-1; j_gene: TRBJ2-1; d_gene: -; CDR3aa: CASSLSLNEQFF; CDR3nt: TGCGCCAGCAGTCTCTCGCTCAATGAGCAGTTCTTC
abundance: many; v_gene: TRBV5-1; j_gene: TRBJ2-3; d_gene: -; CDR3aa: CASSYDLGTDTQYF; CDR3nt: TGCGCCAGCAGCTACGACTTGGGCACAGATACGCAGTATTTT
abundance: many; v_gene: TRBV11-3; j_gene: TRBJ2-3; d_gene: -; CDR3aa: CASSSSRASESTDTQYF; CDR3nt: TGTGCCAGCAGCTCATCCCGGGCTAGCGAAAGCACAGATACGCAGTATTTT
abundance: -; v_gene: TRBV9; j_gene: TRBJ2-3; d_gene: -; CDR3aa: CASSVEVMADTQYF; CDR3nt: TGTGCCAGCAGCGTAGAGGTTATGGCAGATACGCAGTATTTT
abundance: many; v_gene: TRBV7-9; j_gene: TRBJ1-1; d_gene: TRBD1; CDR3aa: CASSPLGTVNTEAFF; CDR3nt: TGTGCCAGCAGCCCCCTGGGGACAGTTAACACTGAAGCTTTCTTT
abundance: many; v_gene: TRBV19; j_gene: TRBJ1-1; d_gene: TRBD1; CDR3aa: CASSIGRGLGDTEAFF; CDR3nt: TGTGCCAGTAGTATAGGCAGGGGGCTCGGGGACACTGAAGCTTTCTTT
abundance: many; v_gene: TRBV29-1; j_gene: TRBJ1-1; d_gene: TRBD1; CDR3aa: CSGTGTGGDTEAFF; CDR3nt: TGCAGCGGTACCGGGACAGGGGGAGACACTGAAGCTTTCTTT
abundance: many; v_gene: TRBV15; j_gene: TRBJ2-5; d_gene: -; CDR3aa: CATSRAEETQYF; CDR3nt: TGTGCCACCAGCAGAGCAGAAGAGACCCAGTACTTC
abundance: many; v_gene: TRBV5-1; j_gene: TRBJ2-7; d_gene: -; CDR3aa: CASSIIGGSYEQYF; CDR3nt: TGCGCCAGCAGCATTATAGGGGGCTCCTACGAGCAGTACTTC
abundance: many; v_gene: TRBV5-1; j_gene: TRBJ2-3; d_gene: -; CDR3aa: CASSRSGITDSDTQYF; CDR3nt: TGCGCCAGCAGCCGATCAGGGATTACAGATTCGGATACGCAGTATTTT
abundance: many; v_gene: TRBV3-1; j_gene: TRBJ1-1; d_gene: -; CDR3aa: CASSQEGTVGEAFF; CDR3nt: TGTGCCAGCAGCCAAGAAGGCACAGTGGGGGAAGCTTTCTTT
abundance: many; v_gene: TRBV5-1; j_gene: TRBJ1-2; d_gene: -; CDR3aa: CASSLGRYGYTF; CDR3nt: TGCGCCAGCAGCCTTGGACGCTATGGCTACACCTTC
abundance: many; v_gene: TRBV24-1; j_gene: TRBJ2-1; d_gene: -; CDR3aa: CATSDTGSYNEQFF; CDR3nt: TGTGCCACCAGTGACACCGGCTCCTACAATGAGCAGTTCTTC
abundance: many; v_gene: TRBV24-1; j_gene: TRBJ2-3; d_gene: TRBD1; CDR3aa: CAVTARGTDTQYF; CDR3nt: TGTGCCGTCACGGCCAGGGGGACAGATACGCAGTATTTT